What follows describes a single T cell receptor (beta chain). Its antigen is as yet unknown. Peripheral blood came from all dose cohorts at three timepoints. Germline CDR1 MNHEY, CDR2 SVGAGI. There are 14 residues in the CDR3. Trimming cost V 6 bases and J 6 bases, with 14 bases left between them. The sample belongs to a study of OX40 agonist ivuxolimab in advanced cancers. Study in general: Ivuxolimab was delivered to patients intravenously every 2 weeks at doses spanning 0.01 to 10 mg/kg. Study results and caveats: Among T cells, CD8+ cells averaged more expanded clones than CD4+ cells. By week 6 at 0.1 to 3.0 mg/kg, blood CD4+ and CD8+ T cells had expanded clonally.

The protocol was immunoSEQ multiplex PCR, while the TCRdb copy is restricted to in-frame clones and leaves out a portion. The table lists approximately 84,000 clones, more than 85% of them singletons, with approximately 0.93% in the top ten. Sequencing used CD4+ or CD8+ T cells sorted from blood, obtained in a trial of the OX40 agonist ivuxolimab. V gene TRBV6-5 combines with J gene TRBJ1-4, with D perhaps matching TRBD1 (6 bases). The clonotype originates from an adult with an advanced solid tumor such as melanoma, head and neck, liver or kidney cancer. The DNA for the CDR3 is TGTGCCAGCAGCCGCGGACAGTTTCATGAAAAACTGTTTTTT. It translates to CASSRGQFHEKLFF.